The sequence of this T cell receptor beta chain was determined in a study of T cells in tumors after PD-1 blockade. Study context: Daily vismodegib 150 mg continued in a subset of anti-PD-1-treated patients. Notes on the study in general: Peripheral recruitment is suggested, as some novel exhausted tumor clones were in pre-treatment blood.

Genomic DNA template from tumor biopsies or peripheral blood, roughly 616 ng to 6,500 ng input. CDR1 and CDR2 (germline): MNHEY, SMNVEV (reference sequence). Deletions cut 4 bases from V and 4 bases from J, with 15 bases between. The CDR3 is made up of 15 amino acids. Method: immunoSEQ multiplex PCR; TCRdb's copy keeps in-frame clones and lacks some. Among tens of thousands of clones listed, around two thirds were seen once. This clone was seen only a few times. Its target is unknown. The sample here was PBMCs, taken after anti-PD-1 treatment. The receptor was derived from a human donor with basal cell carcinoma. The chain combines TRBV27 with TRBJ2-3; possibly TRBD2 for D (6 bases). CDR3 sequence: CASSSSAGSADTQYF. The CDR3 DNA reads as TGTGCCAGCAGTTCTTCAGCGGGTTCGGCAGATACGCAGTATTTT.